Listed here are 19 T cell receptor beta chains from one sample, sequenced in a study of cytomegalovirus exposure and HLA in healthy donors. The PCR ran on 60 Vbeta and 13 Jbeta primers. The table came from immunoSEQ multiplex PCR; TCRdb's copy has only in-frame clones and leaves some out. The table lists approximately 120,000 clones, 81% of them singletons, with 2.2% in the top ten. Sequencing was done on a sample of PBMCs. The source is a woman in her thirties in good health and CMV-seronegative.

This chain joins TRBV30 and TRBJ2-5, with 7 bases matching TRBD2. Unmatched junction bases numbered 8, after V lost 2 bases and J lost 2 bases. The CDR3 has 15 residues. CDR1 GTSNPN and CDR2 SVGIG come from the germline V gene (reference sequence). DNA for the CDR3: TGTGCCTGGAGTTTCGAGGGAGGGTTGCAAGAGACCCAGTACTTC. Amino acids: CAWSFEGGLQETQYF.

This chain connects TRBV28 to TRBJ2-7; 10 positions match TRBD2. The CDR3 contains 15 residues. Germline V gene sequence: CDR1 MDHEN, CDR2 SYDVKM. Trimming cost V 3 bases and J 5 bases; bases outside gene matches: 7. This CDR3 is CASSFELAGENEQYF. The CDR3 DNA sequence: TGTGCCAGCAGTTTCGAGCTAGCGGGAGAGAACGAGCAGTACTTC.

J is TRBJ2-1 and V is TRBV5-1; 8 nucleotides line up with TRBD2. Germline V gives CDR1 SGHRS, CDR2 YFSETQ. The V segment lost 0 bases and the J segment 2 bases; nucleotides outside the gene matches: 1. The CDR3 spans 15 residues. The DNA of the CDR3 is TGCGCCAGCAGCTTGGCGGGGGGGGCCTACAATGAGCAGTTCTTC. Translated: CASSLAGGAYNEQFF.

The chain couples TRBV10-3 to TRBJ2-1; 8 nucleotides agree with TRBD1. After removal of 7 bases from V and 0 bases from J, the junction contained 8 bases not matched to a gene. Germline CDR1 reads ENHRY; CDR2 reads SYGVKD. The CDR3 is 16 amino acids. The CDR3 nucleotides are TGTGCCATCAACGAGCCCGGGACAGGCTCCTACAATGAGCAGTTCTTC. As protein: CAINEPGTGSYNEQFF.

The chain carries TRBV4-1 and TRBJ2-5, with TRBD2 matching over 10 bases. The CDR3 loop spans 20 amino acids. Germline trimming cut 0 bases from V and 4 bases from J; bases unmatched to any gene: 17. Germline V gene sequence: CDR1 MGHRA, CDR2 YSYEKL. As DNA, the CDR3 is TGCGCCAGCAGCCAAGATTATCCCCCCGCTAGCGGGAGCTTTGGAGAGACCCAGTACTTC. Encoded protein: CASSQDYPPASGSFGETQYF.

The chain is built from TRBV5-1 and TRBJ2-3; 9 bases match TRBD2. The V and J ends lost 3 bases and 1 base, in that order; junction bases with no gene match: 3. CDR1 and CDR2 (germline): SGHRS, YFSETQ. The CDR3 extends over 15 amino acids. CDR3 in DNA: TGCGCCAGCAGCTCTAGCGGGACGCGCACAGATACGCAGTATTTT. Translation gives CASSSSGTRTDTQYF.

J is TRBJ2-5 and V is TRBV11-3; 7 nucleotides agree with TRBD2. Per the germline V gene, CDR1 is SGHNT and CDR2 is YENEEA. Germline trimming cut 1 base from V and 2 bases from J; bases unmatched to any gene: 7. The CDR3 is made up of 16 amino acids. The CDR3 here is CASSLGDGRHQETQYF. CDR3 coding DNA: TGTGCCAGCAGCTTAGGCGACGGGAGGCATCAAGAGACCCAGTACTTC.

The J gene is TRBJ1-2, the V gene TRBV27, with 7 bases identical to TRBD1. The CDR3 covers 15 residues. V dropped 4 bases and J dropped 4; count of bases not matched to a gene: 9. CDR1 and CDR2 (germline): MNHEY, SMNVEV (reference sequence). DNA for the CDR3: TGTGCCAGCAGTTACAAGACAGGGATTAGCTATGGCTACACCTTC. Its protein is CASSYKTGISYGYTF.

The chain is built from TRBV2 and TRBJ1-4; 8 bases agree with TRBD1. Germline assignment: CDR1 SNHLY and CDR2 FYNNEI. V gave up 9 bases and J gave up 4 bases; unmatched junction bases: 4. There are 13 residues in the CDR3. CDR3 residues: CASSRGLNEKLFF. The CDR3 nucleotides read TGTGCCAGTAGCAGGGGGCTTAATGAAAAACTGTTTTTT. The full variable domain, with the rest looked up from reference TRBV2 and TRBJ1-4, is EPEVTQTPSHQVTQMGQEVILRCVPISNHLYFYWYRQILGQKVEFLVSFYNNEISEKSEIFDDQFSVERPDGSNFTLKIRSTKLEDSAMYFCASSRGLNEKLFFGSGTQLSVL.

The chain links TRBV27 to TRBJ2-2; weak D call: TRBD2 (6 bases). The germline V and J ends were trimmed by 2 bases and 3 bases, with 16 bases remaining between them. Germline values: CDR1 MNHEY, CDR2 SMNVEV (reference sequence). This CDR3 spans 17 amino acids. The CDR3 coding sequence is TGTGCCAGCAGTTTACATCCCGGGAGAGGGTACACCGGGGAGCTGTTTTTT. This translates into CASSLHPGRGYTGELFF.

The V call is TRBV29-1, the J call TRBJ1-1; D may be TRBD1 (5 bases). Germline V gives CDR1 SQVTM, CDR2 ANQGSEA. Trimming removed 7 bases from V and 6 bases from J, with 12 bases in between. The CDR3 length is 11 residues. The CDR3 DNA is TGCAGCGCCGCGGGGGTTGCTGAAGCTTTCTTT. This translates into CSAAGVAEAFF.

The chain has TRBV7-5 and TRBJ2-1; the table gives TRBD2 as D, unverified against the DNA. TRBV7-5 constitutes a pseudogene. The CDR3 runs to 17 residues. The CDR3 DNA follows: TGTGTCAGAAGCTTAATAGCGGGAGGGCCTATATCCCATGAGCAGTTCTTC. Amino acid sequence: CVRSLIAGGPISHEQFF.

The chain links TRBV5-1 to TRBJ1-2, with D uncertain. The CDR3 totals 14 residues. Germline V gene data show CDR1 as SGHRS and CDR2 as YFSETQ. V was cut by 2 bases and J by 4 bases, with 12 bases left in between. DNA of the CDR3: TGCGCCAGCAGCTTAGGCCGGGTCGCCTATGGCTACACCTTC. Protein sequence: CASSLGRVAYGYTF.

This clone was seen a handful of times. V gene TRBV7-8 combines with J gene TRBJ2-7; D might be TRBD2 (7 bases). Trimming took off 1 base at V and 7 bases at J, with 14 bases between the two ends. CDR1 is SGHVS and CDR2 is FQNEAQ in the germline V gene. The length of the CDR3 is 14 residues. CDR3 in amino acids: CASSLGGGGPEQYF. In DNA form, the CDR3 reads TGTGCCAGCAGCTTAGGAGGGGGGGGCCCAGAGCAGTACTTC.

The V gene is TRBV30, the J gene TRBJ2-7; D call uncertain. Germline V lookup: CDR1 GTSNPN, CDR2 SVGIG (reference sequence). Trimming removed 3 bases from V and 6 bases from J, with 15 bases in between. This CDR3 is built from 13 residues. Here the CDR3 reads CAWSPSRGVEQYF. CDR3 nucleotide sequence: TGTGCCTGGAGCCCCTCCCGTGGAGTCGAGCAGTACTTC.

There are a few counts of this clone. Sequence at one end of the junction differs from germline and may be a read error. This chain links TRBV6-5 with TRBJ2-7, with 7 bases that match TRBD1. The CDR3 runs 11 residues. Looked up from germline, CDR1 is MNHEY and CDR2 is SVGAGI. DNA of the CDR3: TGTGCCAGCAGCCTGGGGACAGTTTCACACTTC. Its protein is CASSLGTVSHF.

The chain has TRBV20-1 and TRBJ2-1; maybe TRBD1 (5 bases). V gave up 4 bases and J gave up 7 bases, with 8 bases separating them. This CDR3 region has 11 residues. Germline assignment: CDR1 DFQATT and CDR2 SNEGSKA (reference sequence). The CDR3 region has the DNA TGCAGTGCTAATCAGGGTAATGAGCAGTTCTTC. It is translated as CSANQGNEQFF.

In this sample, this clone turned up a few times. The chain is built from TRBV19 and TRBJ2-1; D might be TRBD2 (6 bases). CDR1 and CDR2 (germline): LNHDA, SQIVND (reference sequence). This CDR3 has 15 residues. Between the trimmed V and J ends, which lost 10 bases and 7 bases, there was a span of 23 bases. CDR3 nucleotide sequence: TGTGCCACTCGGGACTCCCCCACGGGGGTGAATGAGCAGTTCTTC. It yields the protein CATRDSPTGVNEQFF.

The rearrangement links TRBV5-1 to TRBJ2-2; 12 bases agree with TRBD2. CDR1 and CDR2 from the germline V gene are SGHRS and YFSETQ. V shed 2 bases, J shed 6 bases, and the junction held 2 bases outside the gene matches. This CDR3 has 15 amino acids. CDR3 bases: TGCGCCAGCAGCTTTCTAGCGGGAGGGCCCGGGGAGCTGTTTTTT. This translates into CASSFLAGGPGELFF. Full variable domain (missing parts from reference TRBV5-1 and TRBJ2-2): KAGVTQTPRYLIKTRGQQVTLSCSPISGHRSVSWYQQTPGQGLQFLFEYFSETQRNKGNFPGRFSGRQFSNSRSEMNVSTLELGDSALYLCASSFLAGGPGELFFGEGSRLTVL.